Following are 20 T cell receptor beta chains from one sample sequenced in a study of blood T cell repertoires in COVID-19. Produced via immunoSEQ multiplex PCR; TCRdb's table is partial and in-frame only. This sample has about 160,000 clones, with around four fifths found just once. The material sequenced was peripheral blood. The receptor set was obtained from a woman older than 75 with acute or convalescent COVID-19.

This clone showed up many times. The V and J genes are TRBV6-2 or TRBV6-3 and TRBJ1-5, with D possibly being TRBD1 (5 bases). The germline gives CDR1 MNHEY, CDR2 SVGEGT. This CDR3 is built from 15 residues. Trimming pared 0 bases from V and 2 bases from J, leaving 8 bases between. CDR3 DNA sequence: TGTGCCAGCAGTTACTCGGCACAGGGCAATCAGCCCCAGCATTTT. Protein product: CASSYSAQGNQPQHF.

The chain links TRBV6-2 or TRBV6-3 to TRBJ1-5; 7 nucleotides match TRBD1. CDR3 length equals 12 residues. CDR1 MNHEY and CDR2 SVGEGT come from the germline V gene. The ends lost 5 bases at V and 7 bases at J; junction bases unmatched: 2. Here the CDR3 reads CASSPDRQPQHF. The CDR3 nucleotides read TGTGCCAGCAGTCCGGACAGGCAGCCCCAGCATTTT.

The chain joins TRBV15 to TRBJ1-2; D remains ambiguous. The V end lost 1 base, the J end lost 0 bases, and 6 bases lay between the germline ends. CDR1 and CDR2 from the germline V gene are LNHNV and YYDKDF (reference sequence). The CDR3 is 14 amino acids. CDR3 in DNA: TGTGCCACCAGCAGAGGGGCCACTAACTATGGCTACACCTTC. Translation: CATSRGATNYGYTF.

The chain's CDR3 is CASSLMSSAGNNYGYTF. For the CDR3, the DNA is TGTGCCAGCAGCTTAATGTCTTCGGCAGGGAATAACTATGGCTACACCTTC. The V and J genes are TRBV7-8 and TRBJ1-2; possible D gene TRBD1, 5 bases. Trimming removed 2 bases from V and 1 base from J, with 17 bases in between. This CDR3 has 17 residues. The V gene's germline CDR1 is SGHVS and CDR2 FQNEAQ.

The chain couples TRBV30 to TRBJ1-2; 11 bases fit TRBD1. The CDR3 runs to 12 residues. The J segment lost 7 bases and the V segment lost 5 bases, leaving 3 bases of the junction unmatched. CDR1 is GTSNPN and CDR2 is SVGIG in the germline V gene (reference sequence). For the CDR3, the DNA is TGTGCCTGGGGACAGGGGGCGCCTGGCTACACCTTC. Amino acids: CAWGQGAPGYTF.

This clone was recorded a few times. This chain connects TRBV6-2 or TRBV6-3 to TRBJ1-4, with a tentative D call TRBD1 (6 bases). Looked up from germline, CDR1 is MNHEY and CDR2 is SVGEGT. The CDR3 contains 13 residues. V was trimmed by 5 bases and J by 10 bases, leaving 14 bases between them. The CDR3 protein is CASSPWTDGKLFF. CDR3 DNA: TGTGCCAGCAGTCCCTGGACAGACGGAAAACTGTTTTTT.

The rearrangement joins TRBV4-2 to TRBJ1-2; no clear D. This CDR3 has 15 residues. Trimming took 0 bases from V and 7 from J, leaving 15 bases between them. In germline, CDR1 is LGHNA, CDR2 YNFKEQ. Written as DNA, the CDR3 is TGTGCCAGCAGCCAAGAGGGTTTTCGACCTAGTGGCTACACCTTC. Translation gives CASSQEGFRPSGYTF.

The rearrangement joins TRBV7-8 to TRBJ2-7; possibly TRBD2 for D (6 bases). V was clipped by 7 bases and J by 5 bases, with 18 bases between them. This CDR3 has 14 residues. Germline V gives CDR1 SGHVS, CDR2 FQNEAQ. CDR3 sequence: CASTRRVGEDEQYF. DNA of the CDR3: TGTGCCAGCACCCGAAGGGTAGGGGAGGACGAGCAGTACTTC.

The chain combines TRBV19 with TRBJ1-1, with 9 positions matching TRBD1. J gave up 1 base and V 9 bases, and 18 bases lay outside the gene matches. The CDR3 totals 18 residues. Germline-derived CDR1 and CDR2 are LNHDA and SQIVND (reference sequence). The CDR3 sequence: CASSETTGGDLGNTEAFF. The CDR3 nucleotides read TGTGCCAGCAGTGAGACGACAGGGGGAGACCTTGGGAACACTGAAGCTTTCTTT.

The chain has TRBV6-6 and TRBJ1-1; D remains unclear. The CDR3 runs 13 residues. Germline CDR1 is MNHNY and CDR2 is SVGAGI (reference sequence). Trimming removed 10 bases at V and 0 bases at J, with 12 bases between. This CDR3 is CAIRSVMNTEAFF. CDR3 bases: TGTGCCATTCGTTCAGTCATGAACACTGAAGCTTTCTTT.

CDR3 sequence (DNA): TGTGCCAGCAGCCAAGATGAAGGGAGCGGGACAGGCTACAATGAGCAGTTCTTC. This codes for CASSQDEGSGTGYNEQFF. This rearrangement joins TRBV14 to TRBJ2-1; a weak D match, TRBD1 (8 bases). Trimming stripped 0 bases from V and 3 bases from J, with 18 bases between. The CDR3 is made up of 18 amino acids. Germline CDR1 SGHDN, CDR2 FVKESK.

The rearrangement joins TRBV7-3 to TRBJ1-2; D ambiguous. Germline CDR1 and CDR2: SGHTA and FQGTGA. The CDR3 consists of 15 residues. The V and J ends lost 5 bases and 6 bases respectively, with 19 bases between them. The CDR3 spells CASSTNRPERDGYTF. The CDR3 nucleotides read TGTGCCAGCAGCACCAACCGTCCGGAGAGGGATGGCTACACCTTC.

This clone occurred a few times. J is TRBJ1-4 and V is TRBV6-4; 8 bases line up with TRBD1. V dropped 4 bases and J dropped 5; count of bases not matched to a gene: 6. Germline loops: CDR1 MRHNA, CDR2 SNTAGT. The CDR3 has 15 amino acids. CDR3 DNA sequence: TGTGCCAGCAGTGCAGGACAGGGTGAAAATGAAAAACTGTTTTTT. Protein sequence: CASSAGQGENEKLFF.

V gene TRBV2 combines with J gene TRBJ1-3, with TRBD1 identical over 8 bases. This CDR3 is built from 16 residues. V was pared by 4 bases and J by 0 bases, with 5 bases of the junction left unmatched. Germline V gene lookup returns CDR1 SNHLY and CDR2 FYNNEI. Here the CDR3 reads CASSGQGAGSGNTIYF. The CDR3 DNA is TGTGCCAGCAGTGGGCAGGGGGCCGGCTCTGGAAACACCATATATTTT.

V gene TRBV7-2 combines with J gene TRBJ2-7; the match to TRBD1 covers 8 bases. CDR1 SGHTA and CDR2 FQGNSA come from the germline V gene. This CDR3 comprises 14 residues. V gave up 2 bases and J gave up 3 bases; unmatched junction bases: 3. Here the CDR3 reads CASSLTGGFYEQYF. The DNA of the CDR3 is TGTGCCAGCAGCTTAACAGGGGGATTCTACGAGCAGTACTTC.

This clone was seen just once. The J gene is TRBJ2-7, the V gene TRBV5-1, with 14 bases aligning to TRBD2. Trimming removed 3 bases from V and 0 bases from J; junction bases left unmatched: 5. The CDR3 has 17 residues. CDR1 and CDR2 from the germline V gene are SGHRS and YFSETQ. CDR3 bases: TGCGCCAGCAGCTCCGGGACTAGCGGGAGAATCTCCTACGAGCAGTACTTC. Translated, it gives CASSSGTSGRISYEQYF.

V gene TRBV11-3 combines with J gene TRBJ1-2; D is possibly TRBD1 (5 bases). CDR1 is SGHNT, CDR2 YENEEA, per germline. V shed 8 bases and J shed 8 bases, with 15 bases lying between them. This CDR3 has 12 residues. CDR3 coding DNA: TGTGCCAGCCCCGACCCAGGGTTGGGCTACACCTTC. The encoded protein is CASPDPGLGYTF.

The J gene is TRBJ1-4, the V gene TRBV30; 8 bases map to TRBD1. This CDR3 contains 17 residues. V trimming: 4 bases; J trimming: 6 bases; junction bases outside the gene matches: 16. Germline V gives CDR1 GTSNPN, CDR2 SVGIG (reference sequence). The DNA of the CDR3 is TGTGCCTGGAAGGGGCGGAGGGCGGACAGGGAGTATGAAAAACTGTTTTTT. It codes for CAWKGRRADREYEKLFF.

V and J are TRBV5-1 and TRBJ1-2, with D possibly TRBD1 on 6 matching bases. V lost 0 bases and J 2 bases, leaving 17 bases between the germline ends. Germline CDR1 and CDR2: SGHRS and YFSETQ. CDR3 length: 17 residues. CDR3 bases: TGCGCCAGCAGCTTGGATACTACAGGGAACTGGAACTATGGCTACACCTTC. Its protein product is CASSLDTTGNWNYGYTF. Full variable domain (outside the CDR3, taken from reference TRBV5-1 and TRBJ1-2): KAGVTQTPRYLIKTRGQQVTLSCSPISGHRSVSWYQQTPGQGLQFLFEYFSETQRNKGNFPGRFSGRQFSNSRSEMNVSTLELGDSALYLCASSLDTTGNWNYGYTFGSGTRLTVV.

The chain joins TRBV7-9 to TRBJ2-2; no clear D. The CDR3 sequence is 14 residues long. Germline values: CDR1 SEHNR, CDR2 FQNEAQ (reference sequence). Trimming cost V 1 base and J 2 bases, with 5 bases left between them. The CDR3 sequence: CASSLGLNTGELFF. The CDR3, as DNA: TGTGCCAGCAGCTTAGGCCTAAACACCGGGGAGCTGTTTTTT.